This T cell receptor (beta chain) was sequenced in a study of regulatory T cells in long-lasting Graves disease. Study information: By definition, persistent Graves' disease involved antithyroid drugs for over 5 years alongside positive TSH receptor antibodies.

The time point here: persistent/refractory GD, antithyroid drugs over 5 years with positive TRAb. Making the TCR library involved RNA that had been extracted from PBMCs. Doctors identified Graves' disease using the American Thyroid Association guidelines. This clonotype was recorded at least ten times. The CDR3 is made up of 15 amino acids. In germline, CDR1 is SGHAT, CDR2 FQNNGV. Trimming left V 1 base short and J 3 bases short, with 13 bases between. The authors built TCR beta libraries using iRepertoire HTBI primers and Arm-PCR of CDR3 regions. TCRdb reprocessed the multiplex PCR reads via MiXCR and lists one record per CDR3 protein. The sample carries around 400,000 distinct CDR3 sequences, 23% recorded once.

The input for sequencing was peripheral blood mononuclear cells (PBMCs), taken when the disease was refractory, from a patient treated with antithyroid drugs. This chain joins TRBV11-2 and TRBJ2-7, with D unresolved. This receptor was taken from a woman between 40 and 50 years old with Graves disease. The CDR3 region has the DNA TGTGCCAGCAGCTTAGCCTCGAGCTACAACTACGAGCAGTACTTC. Translation: CASSLASSYNYEQYF.